This TCR beta chain originates from a study of Tregs in tolerant kidney transplant recipients. Broader study findings: Validation in larger populations is needed because few patients were studied. Tregs expanded with activated donor B cells seemed most donor-specific. This study did not directly address biological reproducibility.

Comment on this clone: The antigen remains undetermined.

Unstimulated regulatory T cells (CD4+CD25+CD127-), CD4+CD25- non-regulatory cells, CD4 and CD8 cells were FACS-sorted from thawed PBMCs. Measured with immunoSEQ multiplex PCR; TCRdb has only the in-frame clones, and not every one. Among 15,000 to 19,000 clones listed, roughly 92% were seen once. The V and J ends lost 8 bases and 5 bases respectively, with 16 bases between them. Germline CDR1 is MNHEY and CDR2 is SVGAGI. This CDR3 spans 13 amino acids. The origin of this receptor is a human donor in good health. The V gene is TRBV6-5, the J gene TRBJ2-7; TRBD1 might be the D (6 bases). Input material: CD8+ T cells from blood. The CDR3 sequence is CASAYGQSDEQYF. CDR3 nucleotides: TGTGCCAGCGCCTACGGACAGTCGGACGAGCAGTACTTC.